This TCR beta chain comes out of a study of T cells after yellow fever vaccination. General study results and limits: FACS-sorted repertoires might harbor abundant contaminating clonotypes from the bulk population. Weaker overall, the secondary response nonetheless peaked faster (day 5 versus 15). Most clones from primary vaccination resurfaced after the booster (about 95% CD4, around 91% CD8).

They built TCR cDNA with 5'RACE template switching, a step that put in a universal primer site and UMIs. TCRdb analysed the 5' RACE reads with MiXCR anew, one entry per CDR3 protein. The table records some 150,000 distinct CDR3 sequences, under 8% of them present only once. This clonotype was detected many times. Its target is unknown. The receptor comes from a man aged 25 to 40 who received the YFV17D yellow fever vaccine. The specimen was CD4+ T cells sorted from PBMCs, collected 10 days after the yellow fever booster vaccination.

In DNA, the CDR3 is TGTGCCAGCAGCTTAAGGACTAGCGGGGGAGCCGCCTACGAGCAGTACTTC. It is translated as CASSLRTSGGAAYEQYF. The V gene is TRBV7-2, the J gene TRBJ2-7, with 13 bases matching TRBD2. Trimming cost V 2 bases and J 2 bases; bases outside gene matches: 6. Germline-derived CDR1 and CDR2 are SGHTA and FQGNSA. The CDR3 has 17 amino acids. Looking up the rest from reference TRBV7-2 and TRBJ2-7 gives the full variable domain: GAGVSQSPSNKVTEKGKDVELRCDPISGHTALYWYRQSLGQGLEFLIYFQGNSAPDKSGLPSDRFSAERTGGSVSTLTIQRTQQEDSAVYLCASSLRTSGGAAYEQYFGPGTRLTVT.